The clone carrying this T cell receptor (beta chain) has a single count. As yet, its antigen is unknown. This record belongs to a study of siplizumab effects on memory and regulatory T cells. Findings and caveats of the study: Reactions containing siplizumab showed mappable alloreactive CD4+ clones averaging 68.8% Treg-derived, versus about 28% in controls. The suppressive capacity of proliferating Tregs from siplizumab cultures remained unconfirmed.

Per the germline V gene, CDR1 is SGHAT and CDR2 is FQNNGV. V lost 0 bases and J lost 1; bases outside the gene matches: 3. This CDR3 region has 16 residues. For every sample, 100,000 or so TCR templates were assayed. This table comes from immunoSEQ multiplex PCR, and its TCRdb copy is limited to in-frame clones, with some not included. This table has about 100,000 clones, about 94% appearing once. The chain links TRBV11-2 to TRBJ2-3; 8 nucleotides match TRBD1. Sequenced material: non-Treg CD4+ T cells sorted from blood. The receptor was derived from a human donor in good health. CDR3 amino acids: CASSLDLTGGTDTQYF. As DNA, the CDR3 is TGTGCCAGCAGCTTAGATCTGACAGGGGGCACAGATACGCAGTATTTT.